The source of this T cell receptor (beta chain) is a study of cytomegalovirus exposure and HLA in healthy donors. Whole-study results and caveats: Reports credit the classifier with highly specific, highly sensitive diagnosis of cytomegalovirus status. According to a subsequent analysis, TCR clusters from the first cohort were inclined to appear together in the 130 or so validation repertoires. Researchers counted around 180 TCR beta chains as cytomegalovirus-associated.

In germline, CDR1 is KGHSH, CDR2 LQKENI. Losses at the gene ends were 4 bases for V and 6 bases for J; bases not matched to a gene: 8. CDR3 length equals 15 residues. Sequenced by immunoSEQ multiplex PCR; TCRdb stores in-frame clones only, minus some. The sample has around 190,000 clones, around 85% seen once; the top ten hold about 15%. Concerning this clone itself: Antigen unknown.

The chain uses TRBV18 and TRBJ2-3, with 9 positions matching TRBD2. Sequencing input: PBMCs. The receptor's source is a man younger than 35 in good health and CMV-seropositive. The CDR3 bases are TGTGCCAGCTCACGTCCTGCGGGGGGGTTGGATACGCAGTATTTT. Protein product: CASSRPAGGLDTQYF.